These 27 T cell receptor beta chains were sequenced from one sample in a study of CD8 T cells in Susac syndrome. When the RNA was reverse transcribed, random hexamers were used with an input of about 0.5 to 1 ug. Using its own MiXCR run on the immunoSEQ multiplex PCR reads, TCRdb lists one record per CDR3 protein. The sample includes under 200,000 distinct CDR3 sequences, approximately 94% seen only once; the top ten take roughly 0.093%. What was sequenced was CD4+ T cells from PBMCs. The source is a human donor with Susac syndrome.

V and J are TRBV2 and TRBJ1-2, with a weak D call TRBD1 (6 bases). CDR1 and CDR2 from the germline V gene are SNHLY and FYNNEI. V dropped 6 bases and J dropped 4 bases, with 12 bases sitting between them. CDR3 size: 13 residues. The CDR3 loop reads CASRAQGIYGYTF. The CDR3 nucleotides are TGTGCCAGCAGGGCACAGGGTATCTATGGCTACACCTTC.

This chain joins TRBV7-2 and TRBJ2-1; tentatively, D is TRBD1 or TRBD2 (5 bases each). Per the germline V gene, CDR1 is SGHTA and CDR2 is FQGNSA. V shed 1 base and J shed 4 bases, with 8 bases lying between them. There are 14 residues in the CDR3. This chain's CDR3 is CASSLDGAYNEQFF. The CDR3 DNA is TGTGCCAGCAGCTTAGACGGGGCTTACAATGAGCAGTTCTTC.

The rearrangement uses TRBV11-2 and TRBJ2-7; maybe TRBD2 (6 bases). Germline loops: CDR1 SGHAT, CDR2 FQNNGV. The V end lost 3 bases, the J end lost 0 bases, and 18 bases lay between the germline ends. This CDR3 spans 17 amino acids. The CDR3 is CASSLTTGLTHSYEQYF. The CDR3 nucleotides read TGTGCCAGCAGCTTGACAACGGGACTGACGCACTCCTACGAGCAGTACTTC.

V is TRBV6-2 or TRBV6-3 and J is TRBJ1-5; the D gene is possibly TRBD1 (5 bases). The germline V and J ends were trimmed by 2 bases and 4 bases, with 9 bases remaining between them. The CDR3 loop spans 14 amino acids. Germline values: CDR1 MNHEY, CDR2 SVGEGT. The CDR3 DNA reads TGTGCCAGCAGTTACCCTACAGGTAATCAGCCCCAGCATTTT. It translates to CASSYPTGNQPQHF.

A few counts support this clonotype. As DNA, the CDR3 is TGCGCCAGCTTCCGGGAACAGGGGGCAGTTGGGCAGTTCTTC. It specifies CASFREQGAVGQFF. The J gene is TRBJ2-1, the V gene TRBV5-1, with TRBD1 matching over 9 bases. Per germline, CDR1 SGHRS and CDR2 YFSETQ. J lost 12 bases, V lost 7 bases, and 14 bases had no gene match. The CDR3 contains 14 residues.

The chain joins TRBV29-1 to TRBJ1-1; 8 bases are a match to TRBD1. V dropped 4 bases and J dropped 0; count of bases not matched to a gene: 4. The germline V gene has CDR1 SQVTM and CDR2 ANQGSEA. The CDR3 runs to 14 residues. The CDR3 spells CSVVQGALNTEAFF. CDR3 DNA sequence: TGCAGCGTTGTCCAGGGGGCCTTGAACACTGAAGCTTTCTTT.

This chain joins TRBV4-1 and TRBJ2-5; 7 positions agree with TRBD2. Germline values: CDR1 MGHRA, CDR2 YSYEKL. After removal of 1 base from V and 1 base from J, the junction contained 6 bases not matched to a gene. This CDR3 spans 16 amino acids. The CDR3 here is CASSQAGGGFQETQYF. The CDR3 nucleotides are TGCGCCAGCAGCCAAGCCGGCGGGGGTTTCCAAGAGACCCAGTACTTC.

The chain employs TRBV6-6 and TRBJ1-2, with D unresolved. The V gene lost 6 bases and the J gene lost 0 bases, with 8 bases spanning the gap. CDR1 MNHNY and CDR2 SVGAGI come from the germline V gene (reference sequence). The CDR3 has 13 residues. CDR3 loop: CASRPLANYGYTF. The CDR3 coding sequence is TGTGCCAGCAGGCCCCTGGCTAACTATGGCTACACCTTC.

This clonotype has only one observation. J is TRBJ1-2 and V is TRBV29-1; 9 bases fit TRBD1. The CDR3 contains 14 residues. Losses at the gene ends were 4 bases for V and 4 bases for J; bases not matched to a gene: 7. The germline V gene has CDR1 SQVTM and CDR2 ANQGSEA. CDR3 region: CSVVDRDRVYGYTF. The CDR3 DNA follows: TGCAGCGTTGTTGATAGGGACAGGGTCTATGGCTACACCTTC.

This sequence joins TRBV6-6 and TRBJ1-5; the match to TRBD1 covers 7 bases. V lost 5 bases and J lost 2; bases outside the gene matches: 9. The germline gives CDR1 MNHNY, CDR2 SVGAGI (reference sequence). This CDR3 has 16 amino acids. CDR3 nucleotides: TGTGCCAGCAGTCCAACAGGGGTGGGGGGCAATCAGCCCCAGCATTTT. Translating it yields CASSPTGVGGNQPQHF.

The V gene is TRBV9, the J gene TRBJ2-4; D remains unclear. Trimming removed 4 bases at V and 13 bases at J, with 3 bases between. CDR3 length: 8 residues. Germline CDR1 reads SGDLS; CDR2 reads YYNGEE. In DNA, the CDR3 is TGTGCCAGCAGCCAACAGTACTTC. Protein sequence: CASSQQYF.

The V and J genes are TRBV11-2 and TRBJ2-3; D unclear. Per germline, CDR1 SGHAT and CDR2 FQNNGV. V was clipped by 6 bases and J by 10 bases, with 11 bases between them. The CDR3 is 11 amino acids. Here the CDR3 reads CASSPYPAQYF. The CDR3 nucleotides read TGTGCCAGCAGTCCATACCCGGCGCAGTATTTT. The full variable domain, completed using reference TRBV11-2 and TRBJ2-3, is EAGVAQSPRYKIIEKRQSVAFWCNPISGHATLYWYQQILGQGPKLLIQFQNNGVVDDSQLPKDRFSAERLKGVDSTLKIQPAKLEDSAVYLCASSPYPAQYFGPGTRLTVL.

This chain uses TRBV3-1 with TRBJ2-6, with D uncertain. Germline CDR1 and CDR2: LGHDT and YNNKEL (reference sequence). V gave up 4 bases and J gave up 4 bases, with 8 bases separating them. The length of the CDR3 is 14 residues. CDR3 residues: CASSPSGGANVLTF. The CDR3 region has the DNA TGTGCCAGCAGCCCCTCGGGCGGGGCCAACGTCCTGACTTTC.

The V gene is TRBV6-5, the J gene TRBJ2-7; no clear D. The CDR3 spans 11 residues. The V gene lost 6 bases and the J gene lost 7 bases, with 10 bases spanning the gap. The germline V gene encodes CDR1 MNHEY and CDR2 SVGAGI. CDR3 nucleotide sequence: TGTGCCAGCAGGGGGTTCGATGAGCAGTACTTC. Its protein product is CASRGFDEQYF.

The V and J genes are TRBV6-5 and TRBJ2-5; 8 nucleotides align to TRBD1. CDR3 size: 13 residues. Germline CDR1 and CDR2: MNHEY and SVGAGI. J gave up 9 bases and V 2 bases, and 5 bases lay outside the gene matches. The DNA for the CDR3 is TGTGCCAGCAGTTACCTACCGGACAGGGCCCAGTACTTC. Translating it yields CASSYLPDRAQYF.

This chain uses TRBV29-1 with TRBJ2-1; 9 nucleotides align to TRBD2. The CDR3 totals 16 residues. The V and J ends lost 8 bases and 7 bases, in that order; junction bases with no gene match: 18. CDR1 is SQVTM, CDR2 ANQGSEA, per germline. CDR3 DNA: TGCAGCAGCGGAATTTGGGTAGCGGGGGCCACGAATGAGCAGTTCTTC. This translates into CSSGIWVAGATNEQFF.

V usage is TRBV12-3 or TRBV12-4 and J usage is TRBJ2-1, with TRBD2 identical over 15 bases. CDR3 length: 13 amino acids. V dropped 6 bases and J dropped 13; count of bases not matched to a gene: 4. The CDR3 protein is CASRGLAGGYQFF. CDR3 bases: TGTGCCAGCAGGGGACTAGCGGGGGGATACCAGTTCTTC.

The chain uses TRBV29-1 and TRBJ1-1; a weak D match, TRBD1 (6 bases). This CDR3 has 15 residues. With 2 bases removed from V and 3 bases from J, the gap between germline ends came to 16 bases. The V gene's germline CDR1 is SQVTM and CDR2 ANQGSEA. Here the CDR3 reads CSVEPLTGTYTEAFF. The CDR3 DNA is TGCAGCGTTGAACCCCTTACAGGGACTTACACTGAAGCTTTCTTT.

J is TRBJ2-5 and V is TRBV12-3 or TRBV12-4; D remains unclear. There are 14 residues in the CDR3. V gave up 1 base and J gave up 1 base, with 7 bases separating them. The CDR3 sequence: CASSLGVLQETQYF. The CDR3 DNA is TGTGCCAGCAGTTTAGGGGTCCTCCAAGAGACCCAGTACTTC.

V is TRBV12-3 or TRBV12-4 and J is TRBJ1-6, with 10 bases fitting TRBD1. V shed 6 bases and J 6 bases; nucleotides not matched to a gene: 8. The CDR3 consists of 16 residues. The CDR3 region has the DNA TGTGCCAGCAGCAAAGGGACAGGGGCGGCTAATTCACCCCTCCACTTT. Protein: CASSKGTGAANSPLHF.

The V gene is TRBV2, the J gene TRBJ2-4, with D unclear. CDR1 SNHLY and CDR2 FYNNEI come from the germline V gene. The CDR3 extends over 15 amino acids. V lost 6 bases to trimming and J lost 0 bases, with 12 bases between them. The CDR3 loop reads CASSPTSLAKNIQYF. The CDR3 nucleotides read TGTGCCAGCAGCCCGACGTCCCTAGCCAAAAACATTCAGTACTTC.

The chain couples TRBV7-2 to TRBJ2-7, with TRBD2 matching over 7 bases. CDR3 length: 14 residues. Germline CDR1 and CDR2: SGHTA and FQGNSA. The V gene end was trimmed by 1 base and the J gene end by 3 bases; junction bases not matched to a gene: 3. CDR3 sequence: CASSLGLAGYEQYF. As DNA, the CDR3 is TGTGCCAGCAGCTTAGGGTTAGCGGGCTACGAGCAGTACTTC.

This clonotype was recorded a few times. V and J are TRBV14 and TRBJ1-1, with D unclear. This CDR3 region has 13 residues. V was trimmed by 0 bases and J by 1 base, leaving 3 bases between them. CDR1 is SGHDN, CDR2 FVKESK, per germline. The CDR3 spells CASSQDGNTEAFF. The CDR3, as DNA: TGTGCCAGCAGCCAAGACGGGAACACTGAAGCTTTCTTT.

The rearrangement joins TRBV4-2 to TRBJ2-6; TRBD2 agrees at 7 bases. CDR3 length: 19 residues. Germline V gene sequence: CDR1 LGHNA, CDR2 YNFKEQ. V gave up 1 base and J gave up 1 base; unmatched junction bases: 10. The CDR3 nucleotides are TGTGCCAGCAGCCAAGGGGGGGGAAGGGGCCCTTCTGGGGCCAACGTCCTGACTTTC. This translates into CASSQGGGRGPSGANVLTF.

The chain recombines TRBV27 with TRBJ2-5; the match to TRBD1 covers 8 bases. The CDR3 covers 14 residues. Germline CDR1 and CDR2: MNHEY and SMNVEV (reference sequence). V trimming: 6 bases; J trimming: 4 bases; junction bases outside the gene matches: 7. The CDR3 DNA reads TGTGCCAGCAGGGAGCAGGGGGCGCGAGAGACCCAGTACTTC. Its protein product is CASREQGARETQYF.

The V gene is TRBV6-2 or TRBV6-3, the J gene TRBJ2-1, with no clear D. V gave up 5 bases and J gave up 9 bases, with 20 bases separating them. Germline CDR1 and CDR2: MNHEY and SVGEGT. The CDR3 sequence is 15 residues long. This CDR3 reads CASSLPRAYFVEQFF. The CDR3 DNA reads TGTGCCAGCAGTCTCCCTAGGGCGTACTTCGTTGAGCAGTTCTTC.

The CDR3: CASSLRGDGTEAFF. The CDR3, as DNA: TGCGCCAGCAGCTTGAGGGGAGACGGCACTGAAGCTTTCTTT. The chain is built from TRBV5-1 and TRBJ1-1; maybe TRBD1 (5 bases). Trimming took off 1 base at V and 4 bases at J, with 11 bases between the two ends. Per the germline V gene, CDR1 is SGHRS and CDR2 is YFSETQ. The CDR3 is 14 residues long. The entire variable domain, with the rest obtained from reference TRBV5-1 and TRBJ1-1, is as follows: KAGVTQTPRYLIKTRGQQVTLSCSPISGHRSVSWYQQTPGQGLQFLFEYFSETQRNKGNFPGRFSGRQFSNSRSEMNVSTLELGDSALYLCASSLRGDGTEAFFGQGTRLTVV.